This T cell receptor beta chain was recovered during a study of T cell repertoires in cytomegalovirus infection. The overall study: CMV epitopes in the study were HLA-C-restricted (recently identified) and HLA-B-restricted (well studied). It can be stated that public TCR beta signatures indicated CMV infection as well as a matching HLA type. Study-wide points: The cumulative frequency of public TCR beta families distinguished individuals who carried CMV together with the relevant HLA.

MiXCR, applied by TCRdb to the reads, yields one record per CDR3 protein. The sample records about 700,000 distinct CDR3 sequences, roughly 33% being singletons. This clonotype was picked up a small number of times. Its antigen is as yet unknown. Germline V CDR1 and CDR2: ENHRY, SYGVKD. The ends were cut back, 1 base at V and 6 bases at J, with 11 bases in the middle. CDR3 length: 14 amino acids. The sequence came from a human donor in good health (CMV status not recorded). Some clones in this sample may be carry-over from other donors' samples. The J gene is TRBJ2-3, the V gene TRBV10-3; D gene ambiguous. Sequencing used cultured PBMCs, obtained from culture after CMV antigen stimulation. This CDR3 reads CAISEFPAGDTQYF. The CDR3 DNA reads TGTGCCATCAGTGAGTTTCCAGCTGGCGATACGCAGTATTTT.